The rows below give T cell receptor beta chains drawn from one sample of a study of T cell responses to AZD1222 COVID-19 vaccine. TCRdb's copy holds only in-frame clones and misses some; the assay was immunoSEQ multiplex PCR. Among nearly 90,000 clones, over 75% were seen once, and the ten largest hold roughly 5%. This sample comprised peripheral blood, obtained 28 days after the second AZD1222 dose. The receptors derive from an adult who received the AZD1222 COVID-19 vaccine. CDR3s leave out the opening cysteine and the closing phenylalanine or tryptophan.

V gene,CDR3 protein
TRBV5-1,ASSLLDVSSPLH
TRBV18,ASSPKLSNEKLF
TRBV7-9,ASSLAGGRSGNTIY
TRBV27,ASSLRGGMNTEAF
TRBV24-1,ATSDSGLAGAVGELF
TRBV5-1,ASSQGTPRSEQF
TRBV30,AWSGAWSSYEQY
TRBV30,AWSVTSYEQY
TRBV3-1/TRBV3-2,ASSQVKGLSRGYT
TRBV6-4,ASSEAGGNTEAF
TRBV24-1,ATSGGNEADTQY
TRBV18,ASSLLGSAWEEQY
TRBV7-8,ASTLSPWDREEGYT
TRBV5-1,ASSFGTTRGNYGYT
TRBV7-3,ASSLQGRETQY
TRBV7-9,ASSLGGTGNEKLF
TRBV6-5,ASSTPNRGGYT
TRBV7-9,ASRAGWTEAF
TRBV7-2,ASSLAYTSNYGYT
TRBV27,ASSFRANYGYT
TRBV7-9,ASSSLGDGYT
TRBV12-3/TRBV12-4,ASSFPGVDGYT
TRBV29-1,SVESRRAPGQGAMFFDNEQF
TRBV9,ASSVDPGAEAF
TRBV3-1/TRBV3-2,ASSQEGTGANYGYT
TRBV7-9,ASSLTPRLDNEQF
TRBV2,ASSEGLYGYT
TRBV7-3,ASSLTFSQSTDTQY
TRBV18,ASSPAGTASYEQY
TRBV12-5,ASGTGGWDTQY
TRBV12-3/TRBV12-4,ASSVGEQPQH
TRBV11-3,ASSSPREYGYT
TRBV18,ASSPEGWGGSSYEQY
TRBV19,ASSMGGMGGYT
TRBV19,ASSFGRDRINTIY
TRBV19,ASNTGWHGNTEAF
TRBV7-2,ASSLGTGGNGYT
TRBV9,ASSTWDKNTEAF
TRBV12-3/TRBV12-4,ASSSYYYEQY
TRBV10-3,AISERGSYGYT
TRBV28,ASSPTGENSPLH
TRBV7-2,ASSSPGTREKETQY
TRBV7-2,ASSLAGLQGVGGYT
TRBV27,ASSGTGSHPHYGYT
TRBV9,ASSGRTEAQY
TRBV6-5,ASAGLYGYT
TRBV6-4,ASSDSSKHNEQF
TRBV7-2,ASSLFLGVSYGYT
TRBV3-1/TRBV3-2,ASSASNRGLSRGAF
TRBV27,ASTSPRGLYTDTQY
TRBV5-5,ASSLAGGAYNSPLH
TRBV9,ASSAETGAGNTIY
TRBV3-1/TRBV3-2,ASSRRGEGTEAF
TRBV7-9,ASSLGIPAVNQPQH
TRBV16,ASSGGENQPQH
TRBV5-1,ASSPGGSGNTIY
TRBV2,ASRIQSYGYT